This TCR beta chain was sequenced for a study of CD4 and CD8 cells across lung adenocarcinoma regions. Using its own MiXCR run on the PCR reads, TCRdb lists one record per CDR3 protein. The repertoire has 10,000 to 15,000 distinct CDR3 sequences, roughly 60% of them found once; the top ten carry 30% to 45%. The junction had 4 bases not matched to a gene; V was cut back by 6 bases and J by 6 bases. Germline CDR1 is MNHNS and CDR2 is SASEGT. The CDR3 is made up of 13 amino acids. Localized lung adenocarcinoma, a non-small cell lung cancer, affected the donors. The clonotype was recovered from a female donor with lung adenocarcinoma. The CD4 and CD8 labels of this study may be unreliable. The J gene is TRBJ2-3, the V gene TRBV6-1; 9 bases map to TRBD1. Material: CD8+ T cells from the margin of a lung tumor. The CDR3 DNA is TGTGCCAGCAGGCGTACAGGGGGCGATACGCAGTATTTT. Amino acid sequence: CASRRTGGDTQYF.